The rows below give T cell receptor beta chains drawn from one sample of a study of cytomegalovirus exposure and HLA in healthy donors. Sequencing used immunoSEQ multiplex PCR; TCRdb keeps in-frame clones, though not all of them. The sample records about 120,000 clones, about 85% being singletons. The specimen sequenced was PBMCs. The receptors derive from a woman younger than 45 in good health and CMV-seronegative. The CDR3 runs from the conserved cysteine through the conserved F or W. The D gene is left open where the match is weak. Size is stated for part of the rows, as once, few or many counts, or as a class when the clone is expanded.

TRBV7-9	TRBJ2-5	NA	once	TGTGCCAGCAGCCACACAGGGTTTCAAGAGACCCAGTACTTC	CASSHTGFQETQYF
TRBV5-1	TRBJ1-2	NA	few	TGCGCCAGCAGCAGAACCGGGACTGATTATGGCTACACCTTC	CASSRTGTDYGYTF
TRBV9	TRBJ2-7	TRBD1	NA	TGTGCCAGCAGCGTAGCGACAGGGGGCCCGTCCGAGCAGTACTTC	CASSVATGGPSEQYF
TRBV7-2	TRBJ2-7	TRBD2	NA	TGTGCCAGCAGCTCTAGCGGGGGGCGGGTTGAGCAGTACTTC	CASSSSGGRVEQYF
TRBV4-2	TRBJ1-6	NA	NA	TGTGCCAGCAGCCAAGCTGACCGACAGAACAATTCACCCCTCCACTTT	CASSQADRQNNSPLHF
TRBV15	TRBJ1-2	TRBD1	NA	TGTGCCACCAGCAGAGATCGGGACAGAGTCATCTATGGCTACACCTTC	CATSRDRDRVIYGYTF
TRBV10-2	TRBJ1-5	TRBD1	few	TGCGCCAGCAGCCTACAGGGGGCCGGTCAGCCCCAGCATTTT	CASSLQGAGQPQHF
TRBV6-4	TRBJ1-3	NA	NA	TGTGCCAGCAATTACCCTGGACAATCTGGAAACACCATATATTTT	CASNYPGQSGNTIYF
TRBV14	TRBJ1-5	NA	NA	TGTGCCAGCAGCCAACGACAGAAAGGGCCCCAGCATTTT	CASSQRQKGPQHF
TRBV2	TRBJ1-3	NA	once	TGTGCCAGCAGCCGTACAGGGTCTGAAAACACCATATATTTT	CASSRTGSENTIYF
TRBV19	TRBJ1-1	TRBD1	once	TGTGCCAGTAGTGTTGGGACAGGGAACACTGAAGCTTTCTTT	CASSVGTGNTEAFF
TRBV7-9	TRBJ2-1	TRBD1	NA	TGTGCCAGCAGCCGCCGGGACAGCTACAATGAGCAGTTCTTC	CASSRRDSYNEQFF
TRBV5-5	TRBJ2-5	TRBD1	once	TGTGCCAGCAGCTTAGTAGTAGGGGGCGGGGAGACCCAGTACTTC	CASSLVVGGGETQYF
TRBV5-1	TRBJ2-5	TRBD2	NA	TGCGCCAGCAGCCGAACTAGCGGGGGGGCGGAGACCCAGTACTTC	CASSRTSGGAETQYF
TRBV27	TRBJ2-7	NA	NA	TGTGCCAGCAGTTTAAGCGTAAGCTACGAGCAGTACTTC	CASSLSVSYEQYF
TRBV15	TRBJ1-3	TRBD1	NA	TGTGCCACCAGCCCTTGGGACAGCACCTCTGGAAACACCATATATTTT	CATSPWDSTSGNTIYF
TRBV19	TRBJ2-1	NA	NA	TGTGCCAGTAGTATAGCGGGGTACAGTAATGAGCAGTTCTTC	CASSIAGYSNEQFF
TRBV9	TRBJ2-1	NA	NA	TGTGCCAGCAGCGTAGAGAACAGGCACAATGAGCAGTTCTTC	CASSVENRHNEQFF
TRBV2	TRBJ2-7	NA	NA	TGTGCCAGCAACCGACTTCGACGGGTGCACGAGCAGTACTTC	CASNRLRRVHEQYF
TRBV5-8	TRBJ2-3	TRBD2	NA	TGTGCCAGCAGCTTGGGACTCAGCGGGGGGCGGACAGATACGCAGTATTTT	CASSLGLSGGRTDTQYF
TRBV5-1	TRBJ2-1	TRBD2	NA	TGCGCCAGCAGCTTTAGCGGGGGGGATGAGCAGTTCTTC	CASSFSGGDEQFF
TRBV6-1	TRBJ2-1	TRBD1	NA	TGTGCCAGCAGCCCACCGGGACAGGCTTACAATGAGCAGTTCTTC	CASSPPGQAYNEQFF
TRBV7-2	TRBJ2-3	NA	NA	TGTGCCAGCAGCTTAGAATGGGGCGCATCAGATACGCAGTATTTT	CASSLEWGASDTQYF
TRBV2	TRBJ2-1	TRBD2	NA	TGTGCCAGCAGTGTGGGAAGCGGGGTAAAGCAGTTCTTC	CASSVGSGVKQFF
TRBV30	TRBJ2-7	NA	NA	TGTGGCGGGGCCTCGACAGCTTACGAGCAGTACTTC	CGGASTAYEQYF
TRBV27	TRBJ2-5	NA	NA	TGTGCCAGCAGCTCGGTGGGAGACTGGGAGACCCAGTACTTC	CASSSVGDWETQYF
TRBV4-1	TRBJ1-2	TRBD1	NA	TGCGCCAGCAGCCAGGACAGGGCCATTTCCCGTGGCTACACCTTC	CASSQDRAISRGYTF
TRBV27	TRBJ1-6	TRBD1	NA	TGTGCCAGCAGTTTCCTAAACAGGGACAGCTCCTATAATTCACCCCTCCACTTT	CASSFLNRDSSYNSPLHF
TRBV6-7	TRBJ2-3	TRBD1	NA	TGTGCCAGCAGTTACTCGACTACAGGGGCAGATACGCAGTATTTT	CASSYSTTGADTQYF
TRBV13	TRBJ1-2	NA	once	TGTGCCAGCAGCTTAGCGGGAGCTTTCTATGGCTACACCTTC	CASSLAGAFYGYTF
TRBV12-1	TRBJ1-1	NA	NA	TGTGCCAGCGGAAGGGACAGGGGGCGGACTGAAGCTTTCTTT	CASGRDRGRTEAFF
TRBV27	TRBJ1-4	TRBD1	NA	TGTGCCACCCCCAACCTCGGACAGGGAGAACTGTTTTTT	CATPNLGQGELFF
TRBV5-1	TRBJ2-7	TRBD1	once	TGCGCCAGCAGCCCTACGGGGACAGGGGACCACGAGCAGTACTTC	CASSPTGTGDHEQYF
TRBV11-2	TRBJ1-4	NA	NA	TGTGCCAGCAGCTCGCAACTTTTTGAAAAACTGTTTTTT	CASSSQLFEKLFF